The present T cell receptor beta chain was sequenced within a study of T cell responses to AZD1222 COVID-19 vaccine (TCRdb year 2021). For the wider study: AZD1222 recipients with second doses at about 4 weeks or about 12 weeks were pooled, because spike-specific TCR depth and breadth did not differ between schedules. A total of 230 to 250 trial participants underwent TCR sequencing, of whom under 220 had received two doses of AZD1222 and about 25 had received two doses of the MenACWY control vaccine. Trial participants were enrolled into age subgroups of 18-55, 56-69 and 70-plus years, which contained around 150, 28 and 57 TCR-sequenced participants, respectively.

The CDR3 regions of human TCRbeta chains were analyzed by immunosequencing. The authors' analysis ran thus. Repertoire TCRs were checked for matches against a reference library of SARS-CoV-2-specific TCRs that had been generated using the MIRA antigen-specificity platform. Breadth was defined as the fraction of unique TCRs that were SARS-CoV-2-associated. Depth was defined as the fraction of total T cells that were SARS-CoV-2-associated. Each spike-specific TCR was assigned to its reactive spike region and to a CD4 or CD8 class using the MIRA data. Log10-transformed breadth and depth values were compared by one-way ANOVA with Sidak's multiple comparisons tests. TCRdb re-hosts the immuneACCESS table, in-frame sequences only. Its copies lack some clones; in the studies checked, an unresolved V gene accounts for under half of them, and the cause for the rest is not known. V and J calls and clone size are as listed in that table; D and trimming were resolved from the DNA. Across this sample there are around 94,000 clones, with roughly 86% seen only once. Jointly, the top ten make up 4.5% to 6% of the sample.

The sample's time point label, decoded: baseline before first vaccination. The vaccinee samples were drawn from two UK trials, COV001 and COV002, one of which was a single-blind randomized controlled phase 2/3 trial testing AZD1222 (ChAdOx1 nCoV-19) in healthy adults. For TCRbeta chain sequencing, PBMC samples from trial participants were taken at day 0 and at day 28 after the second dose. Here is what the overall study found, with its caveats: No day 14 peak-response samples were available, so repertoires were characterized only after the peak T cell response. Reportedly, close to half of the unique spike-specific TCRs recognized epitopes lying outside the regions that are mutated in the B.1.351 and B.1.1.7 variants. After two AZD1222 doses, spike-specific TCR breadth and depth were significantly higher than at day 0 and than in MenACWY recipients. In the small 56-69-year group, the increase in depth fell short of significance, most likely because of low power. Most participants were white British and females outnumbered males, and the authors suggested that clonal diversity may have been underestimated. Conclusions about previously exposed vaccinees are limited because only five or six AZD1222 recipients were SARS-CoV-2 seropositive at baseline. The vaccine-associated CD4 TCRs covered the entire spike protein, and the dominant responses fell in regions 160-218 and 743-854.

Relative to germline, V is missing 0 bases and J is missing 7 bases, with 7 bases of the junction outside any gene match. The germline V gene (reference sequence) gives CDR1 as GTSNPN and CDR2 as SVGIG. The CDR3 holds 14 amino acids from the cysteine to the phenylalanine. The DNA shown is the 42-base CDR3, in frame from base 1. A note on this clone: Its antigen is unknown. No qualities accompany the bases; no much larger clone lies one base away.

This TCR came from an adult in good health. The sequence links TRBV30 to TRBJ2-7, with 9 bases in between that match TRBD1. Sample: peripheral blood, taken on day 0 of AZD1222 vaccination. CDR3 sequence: CAWSVQGAKQEQYF. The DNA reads TGTGCCTGGAGTGTACAGGGGGCCAAGCAGGAGCAGTACTTC.